This TCR beta chain was recorded in a study of T cells in localized non-small cell lung cancer. Some clones are missing from TCRdb's copy, which holds only in-frame ones; the method was immunoSEQ multiplex PCR. This sample carries tens of thousands of clones, roughly 87% of them seen once, and the ten largest clones take 10%. General study points: Turning up in adjacent lung were a median around 60 of the top 100 tumor clones.

The CDR3 length is 13 residues. Trimming removed 6 bases from V and 8 bases from J; junction bases left unmatched: 9. CDR1 and CDR2 (germline): ENHRY, SYGVKD. With respect to this clone: The antigen is unknown.

The chain joins TRBV10-3 to TRBJ1-2; TRBD1 matches at 7 bases. The sample consisted of peripheral blood, taken before any cancer treatment. The clonotype was recovered from a woman aged 40-69 years with stage I lung adenocarcinoma. CDR3 sequence reads: CAISLGQVRGYTF. In DNA form, the CDR3 reads TGTGCCATCAGCCTAGGACAGGTCCGAGGCTACACCTTC.